The rows below give T cell receptor beta chains drawn from one sample of a study of T cell responses to AZD1222 COVID-19 vaccine. Clones were sequenced by immunoSEQ multiplex PCR, and TCRdb holds only the in-frame ones, with some missing. Of 84,000 or so clones listed, 80% to 90% were seen once; the top ten hold roughly 7.9%. The sample in question was peripheral blood, obtained on day 0 of AZD1222 vaccination. These receptors all stem from an adult in good health. Each CDR3 is given with its conserved first and last residue. A D gene is named only where the DNA matches it firmly. Not all rows give a size; the values are once, few, many and, for expanded clones, a class.

D gene | J gene | clone size | V gene | CDR3 length | CDR3 DNA | CDR3 protein
TRBD2 | TRBJ2-2 | NA | TRBV7-3 | 18 | TGTGCCAGCAGCCTACACGCCGGACTAGCGGGAGACACCGGGGAGCTGTTTTTT | CASSLHAGLAGDTGELFF
TRBD2 | TRBJ2-2 | NA | TRBV15 | 17 | TGTGCCACCAGCAGAGATAGGGGGACTAGCGTTGACGGGGAGCTGTTTTTT | CATSRDRGTSVDGELFF
NA | TRBJ2-7 | NA | TRBV19 | 15 | TGTGCCAGTAGTATTAAGGCGGAGGGGGGCTACGAGCAGTACTTC | CASSIKAEGGYEQYF
NA | TRBJ1-2 | NA | TRBV15 | 13 | TGTGCCACCGCCACTGAGGGGGTTTTTGGCTACACCTTC | CATATEGVFGYTF
TRBD1 | TRBJ1-1 | once | TRBV5-1 | 16 | TGCGCCAGCAGCTCTACAGGGGGCTCTGGATACACTGAAGCTTTCTTT | CASSSTGGSGYTEAFF
NA | TRBJ2-3 | NA | TRBV28 | 11 | TGTGCCAGCAGTTTCGGGGGTACGCAGTATTTT | CASSFGGTQYF
NA | TRBJ2-3 | NA | TRBV9 | 16 | TGTGCCAGCAGCCCTGGTTATAGCGGAGGGGCAGATACGCAGTATTTT | CASSPGYSGGADTQYF
NA | TRBJ1-1 | NA | TRBV6-2/TRBV6-3 | 14 | TGTGCCAGCAGTTATAGGGAGCTGAACACTGAAGCTTTCTTT | CASSYRELNTEAFF
NA | TRBJ2-1 | NA | TRBV7-2 | 13 | TGTGCCAGCAGCTTAGTCCCCCTTAATGAGCAGTTCTTC | CASSLVPLNEQFF
TRBD2 | TRBJ2-3 | NA | TRBV7-8 | 16 | TGTGCCAGCAGCATACTAACGAGCGGGAGTACAGATACGCAGTATTTT | CASSILTSGSTDTQYF
NA | TRBJ2-3 | NA | TRBV10-3 | 14 | TGTGCCATCAACATAGGAGGGGTCACAGATACGCAGTATTTT | CAINIGGVTDTQYF
NA | TRBJ2-6 | NA | TRBV12-3/TRBV12-4 | 11 | TGTGCCAGCAATAGGGCCAACGTCCTGACTTTC | CASNRANVLTF
NA | TRBJ1-2 | once | TRBV5-1 | 17 | TGCGCCAGCAGTGTTGGGCGAAACCTTGCTGCTAACTATGGCTACACCTTC | CASSVGRNLAANYGYTF
NA | TRBJ1-3 | once | TRBV21-1 | 18 | TGTGCCAGCAGCAAAATGGGCAGGGGGGTCTTGGCGGGAAACACCATATATTTT | CASSKMGRGVLAGNTIYF
NA | TRBJ2-1 | NA | TRBV7-2 | 16 | TGTGCCAGCAGCTCCGCTGGAATCTCCGTACCGGATGAGCAGTTCTTC | CASSSAGISVPDEQFF
TRBD1 | TRBJ1-1 | NA | TRBV25-1 | 14 | TGTGCCAGCAGTGATACAGGGGAACTCACTGAAGCTTTCTTT | CASSDTGELTEAFF
NA | TRBJ2-7 | many | TRBV7-8 | 14 | TGTGCCAGCATCCCTCGGGGAGGGGGCTACGAGCAGTACTTC | CASIPRGGGYEQYF
NA | TRBJ1-4 | NA | TRBV4-3 | 18 | TGCGCCAGCAGCCAAGATGTTCAGGGGAGTAAGGCTAATGAAAAACTGTTTTTT | CASSQDVQGSKANEKLFF
TRBD1 | TRBJ1-2 | NA | TRBV10-3 | 15 | TGTGCCATCAGTGAAGGTCAGGACAGGGGCTATGGCTACACCTTC | CAISEGQDRGYGYTF
TRBD1 | TRBJ1-1 | NA | TRBV12-3/TRBV12-4 | 13 | TGTGCCAGTGGGCAGGGGGTATACACTGAAGCTTTCTTT | CASGQGVYTEAFF
NA | TRBJ1-5 | few | TRBV24-1 | 14 | TGTGCCACCAGTGCTTCGGGGCGCAATCAGCCCCAGCATTTT | CATSASGRNQPQHF
NA | TRBJ2-7 | NA | TRBV6-5 | 14 | TGTGCCAGCAGTTCCGAAAACAGGGGGGGCGAGCAGTACTTC | CASSSENRGGEQYF
TRBD1 | TRBJ1-2 | once | TRBV28 | 13 | TGTGCCAGCAGGGAACAGGGGGCGGTTGGCTACACCTTC | CASREQGAVGYTF
NA | TRBJ2-2 | NA | TRBV6-6 | 14 | TGTGCCAGCGGCGGGACGGAAAACACCGGGGAGCTGTTTTTT | CASGGTENTGELFF
TRBD1 | TRBJ2-7 | NA | TRBV6-6 | 14 | TGTGCCAGCAACTTGGGACAGGGCGGAAACGAGCAGTACTTC | CASNLGQGGNEQYF
NA | TRBJ2-3 | NA | TRBV2 | 13 | TGTGCCAGCAGTGGGATGGGCACAGATACGCAGTATTTT | CASSGMGTDTQYF
TRBD1 | TRBJ2-3 | NA | TRBV27 | 16 | TGTGCCAGCAGTTTAGTAGGCAGGGGGCGTGCAGATACGCAGTATTTT | CASSLVGRGRADTQYF
NA | TRBJ2-1 | NA | TRBV3-1/TRBV3-2 | 11 | TGTGCCAGCAGCCTCAACAATGAGCAGTTCTTC | CASSLNNEQFF
NA | TRBJ1-5 | few | TRBV19 | 15 | TGTGCCAGTAGTATAGTAGACTTGCTAAGTCAGCCCCAGCATTTT | CASSIVDLLSQPQHF
TRBD1 | TRBJ1-1 | NA | TRBV10-3 | 14 | TGTGCCATCAGTTCTCAGACAGGGGTAACTGAAGCTTTCTTT | CAISSQTGVTEAFF
TRBD2 | TRBJ2-3 | NA | TRBV6-5 | 14 | TGTGCCAGCAAAAGCGGGAGCGACACAGATACGCAGTATTTT | CASKSGSDTDTQYF
TRBD1 | TRBJ1-6 | NA | TRBV28 | 14 | TGTGCCAGCAGATTGGGACAGGGGGTGTCACCCCTCCACTTT | CASRLGQGVSPLHF
TRBD2 | TRBJ2-2 | NA | TRBV29-1 | 15 | TGCAGCGCTGGGGGACTAGCGGGAGGAGCCGGGGAGCTGTTTTTT | CSAGGLAGGAGELFF
NA | TRBJ1-1 | NA | TRBV28 | 14 | TGTGCCAGCAGTTTAGGGGATTTGAACACTGAAGCTTTCTTT | CASSLGDLNTEAFF
TRBD2 | TRBJ2-7 | NA | TRBV24-1 | 17 | TGTGCCACCAGGGGGAAGTCGACTAGCGGGTACTCCTACGAGCAGTACTTC | CATRGKSTSGYSYEQYF
NA | TRBJ2-5 | NA | TRBV5-1 | 14 | TGCGCCAGCAGCTGGGCCGGGCCTCAAGAGACCCAGTACTTC | CASSWAGPQETQYF
TRBD2 | TRBJ2-1 | NA | TRBV10-1 | 15 | TGCGCCAGCACTGGCGGGAGCTCGACCTACAATGAGCAGTTCTTC | CASTGGSSTYNEQFF
NA | TRBJ2-6 | once | TRBV6-5 | 13 | TGTGCCAGCAGTCTTAGTGGGACCAACGTCCTGACTTTC | CASSLSGTNVLTF
NA | TRBJ2-5 | NA | TRBV7-9 | 18 | TGTGCCAGCAGCCGTTCTCGGGAGCGAGCCAGCAGCGAGGAGACCCAGTACTTC | CASSRSRERASSEETQYF
NA | TRBJ1-3 | NA | TRBV27 | 15 | TGTGCCAGCAGTTACAAGGGCGCAACTGGAAACACCATATATTTT | CASSYKGATGNTIYF
NA | TRBJ2-2 | NA | TRBV5-1 | 15 | TGCGCCAGCAGCTTGGAGCAGGCGAACACCGGGGAGCTGTTTTTT | CASSLEQANTGELFF
TRBD2 | TRBJ2-1 | NA | TRBV9 | 15 | TGTGCCAGCAGCGCTAGCGGGTTAACCTACAATGAGCAGTTCTTC | CASSASGLTYNEQFF
TRBD1 | TRBJ1-4 | few | TRBV29-1 | 15 | TGCAGCGCGACGGGACAGGGTGGAACTAATGAAAAACTGTTTTTT | CSATGQGGTNEKLFF
NA | TRBJ2-7 | NA | TRBV9 | 13 | TGTGCCAGCAGCGACGACAGAACCTACGAGCAGTACTTC | CASSDDRTYEQYF
NA | TRBJ1-1 | NA | TRBV27 | 15 | TGTGCCAGCTGGGGGGGAGGGACACCGAGGGGTGAAGCTTTCTTT | CASWGGGTPRGEAFF
NA | TRBJ1-3 | NA | TRBV7-2 | 16 | TGTGCCAGCAGCTTGGTAGGAGGGCTGGGTGGAAACACCATATATTTT | CASSLVGGLGGNTIYF
TRBD2 | TRBJ2-1 | NA | TRBV3-1/TRBV3-2 | 15 | TGTGCCAGCAGCCATACTAGCGGGGGCTACAATGAGCAGTTCTTC | CASSHTSGGYNEQFF
NA | TRBJ1-2 | NA | TRBV5-1 | 15 | TGCGCCAGCAGCTTGGCTGCCGGGACACCGGAGGGCTACACCTTC | CASSLAAGTPEGYTF
NA | TRBJ1-3 | NA | TRBV10-1 | 14 | TGCGCCAGCAGTGAGACGAGCTCTGGAAACACCATATATTTT | CASSETSSGNTIYF
NA | TRBJ2-2 | NA | TRBV13 | 14 | TGTGCCAGCAGCCCCAGACATAACACCGGGGAGCTGTTTTTT | CASSPRHNTGELFF
NA | TRBJ2-7 | NA | TRBV11-2 | 15 | TGTGCCAGCAGCCTAGCAATCAGAGGGGGGTACGAGCAGTACTTC | CASSLAIRGGYEQYF
NA | TRBJ1-4 | NA | TRBV5-8 | 14 | TGTGCCAGCAGCTTCACAGGGTCTAATGAAAAACTGTTTTTT | CASSFTGSNEKLFF
TRBD1 | TRBJ2-1 | NA | TRBV7-3 | 13 | TGTGCCAGCAGCTTAGGGACAGGGAGTGAGCAGTTCTTC | CASSLGTGSEQFF
NA | TRBJ2-7 | NA | TRBV7-9 | 19 | TGTGCCAGCAGCTTAGAGGAGATAACGGACCTGGCGGCCTTCTACGAGCAGTACTTC | CASSLEEITDLAAFYEQYF